The 18 T cell receptor beta chains below come from one sample, sequenced in a study of blood T cell repertoires in COVID-19. The repertoire was sequenced with immunoSEQ multiplex PCR; TCRdb's copy has only in-frame clones and lacks some. The table has 200,000 to 250,000 clones, about 87% seen once; the top ten hold roughly 1.7%. Source material: PBMCs or T cells enriched from blood (not recorded which). Receptor source: a woman in her forties or fifties who had recovered from COVID-19.

This sequence joins TRBV6-1 and TRBJ1-2; D remains unclear. The CDR3 spans 12 residues. V lost 3 bases and J 2 bases, leaving 4 bases between the germline ends. The V gene's germline CDR1 is MNHNS and CDR2 SASEGT. The CDR3 DNA reads TGTGCCAGCAGTGACAGGAACTATGGCTACACCTTC. Translation gives CASSDRNYGYTF.

The chain joins TRBV28 to TRBJ1-2, with D perhaps matching TRBD1 (5 bases). The germline V gene has CDR1 MDHEN and CDR2 SYDVKM. CDR3 size: 15 residues. V dropped 1 base and J dropped 2 bases, with 11 bases sitting between them. CDR3 DNA: TGTGCCAGCAGTTTATTGCCAGGGCAAAACTATGGCTACACCTTC. It codes for CASSLLPGQNYGYTF.

V is TRBV11-2 and J is TRBJ2-1; 7 bases are a match to TRBD2. Germline values: CDR1 SGHAT, CDR2 FQNNGV. V lost 5 bases to trimming and J lost 8 bases; unmatched junction nucleotides: 9. CDR3 size: 14 residues. CDR3 region: CASSPRRTRDEQFF. CDR3 sequence (DNA): TGTGCCAGCAGCCCAAGAAGGACTAGAGATGAGCAGTTCTTC.

This clone has a single count. The chain uses TRBV28 and TRBJ1-6; the D gene is possibly TRBD1 (6 bases). Trimming pared 2 bases from V and 7 bases from J, leaving 6 bases between. The CDR3 extends over 13 amino acids. CDR1 is MDHEN, CDR2 SYDVKM, per germline. As DNA, the CDR3 is TGTGCCAGCAGTTTAGGGACAAATTCACCCCTCCACTTT. It codes for CASSLGTNSPLHF. Combining the CDR3 with reference TRBV28 and TRBJ1-6 gives the whole variable domain DVKVTQSSRYLVKRTGEKVFLECVQDMDHENMFWYRQDPGLGLRLIYFSYDVKMKEKGDIPEGYSVSREKKERFSLILESASTNQTSMYLCASSLGTNSPLHFGNGTRLTVT.

The chain combines TRBV3-1 (or the pseudogene TRBV3-2) with TRBJ2-7; 7 bases align to TRBD2. With V trimmed by 4 bases and J by 4 bases, 16 bases remained unmatched. Germline-derived CDR1 and CDR2 are LGHDT and YNNKEL (reference sequence). The CDR3 is 17 residues long. The CDR3 DNA follows: TGTGCCAGCAGCCTTCAAGCCCTAGCGGAAAGACATTACGAGCAGTACTTC. Residues: CASSLQALAERHYEQYF.

The chain recombines TRBV7-8 with TRBJ2-7, with a weak D call TRBD1 (5 bases). V was pared by 0 bases and J by 4 bases, with 10 bases between. Germline V lookup: CDR1 SGHVS, CDR2 FQNEAQ. CDR3 length: 14 amino acids. The CDR3 spells CASSLAPRQYEQYF. The CDR3 DNA sequence: TGTGCCAGCAGCTTAGCCCCCCGACAGTACGAGCAGTACTTC.

This clone appeared once. The chain is built from TRBV5-1 and TRBJ1-1; no clear D gene. V lost 2 bases to trimming and J lost 11 bases, with 13 bases between them. This CDR3 is 12 amino acids long. The germline V gene has CDR1 SGHRS and CDR2 YFSETQ. DNA of the CDR3: TGCGCCAGCAGCTTCACAGAACGAGAGGCTTTCTTT. The encoded protein is CASSFTEREAFF.

This rearrangement joins TRBV3-1 (or the pseudogene TRBV3-2) to TRBJ1-4; D remains unclear. Trimming removed 2 bases at V and 5 bases at J, with 9 bases between. Germline V gene data show CDR1 as LGHDT and CDR2 as YNNKEL (reference sequence). This CDR3 is 14 amino acids long. This CDR3 reads CASSQRTTNEKLFF. As DNA, the CDR3 is TGTGCCAGCAGCCAAAGAACTACGAATGAAAAACTGTTTTTT.

The chain is built from TRBV10-3 and TRBJ2-2; 10 bases match TRBD1. Germline CDR1 reads ENHRY; CDR2 reads SYGVKD. After removal of 6 bases from V and 4 bases from J, the junction contained 5 bases not matched to a gene. The CDR3 is 15 residues long. This CDR3 is CAISDRGQGTGELFF. The CDR3 DNA follows: TGTGCCATCAGCGACAGGGGGCAAGGCACCGGGGAGCTGTTTTTT.

The gene calls are TRBV19 and TRBJ2-7; 8 bases match TRBD2. Germline V CDR1 and CDR2: LNHDA, SQIVND (reference sequence). Trimming removed 10 bases from V and 2 bases from J; junction bases left unmatched: 13. The CDR3 has 15 amino acids. The CDR3 reads CATQSRSGGPYEQYF. CDR3 DNA sequence: TGTGCCACCCAGAGCCGATCGGGAGGGCCCTACGAGCAGTACTTC.

This clone was counted between two and nine times. The sample holds other DNA sequences that translate to the same CDR3. The chain joins TRBV3-1 (or the pseudogene TRBV3-2) to TRBJ1-1, with D unclear. The germline V gene has CDR1 LGHDT and CDR2 YNNKEL (reference sequence). Trimming removed 4 bases at V and 1 base at J, with 4 bases between. The CDR3 totals 12 residues. CDR3 region: CASSRGNTEAFF. The DNA for the CDR3 is TGTGCCAGCAGCCGAGGGAACACTGAAGCTTTCTTT.

This clone appeared once. The chain uses TRBV2 and TRBJ1-1, with 10 bases aligning to TRBD1. The trim removed 6 bases at V and 6 bases at J, leaving 4 bases unmatched. CDR1 and CDR2 (germline): SNHLY, FYNNEI. The CDR3 is 13 amino acids. CDR3 coding DNA: TGTGCCAGCAGGGACAGGGGGTTCCCTGAAGCTTTCTTT. Encoded protein: CASRDRGFPEAFF.

The chain links TRBV10-3 to TRBJ1-4; 10 bases agree with TRBD1. Looked up from germline, CDR1 is ENHRY and CDR2 is SYGVKD. V lost 6 bases to trimming and J lost 0 bases; unmatched junction nucleotides: 13. CDR3 length equals 19 residues. In DNA, the CDR3 is TGTGCCATCAGCCCCGGGACAGGGGTATTCCCAACAACTAATGAAAAACTGTTTTTT. This gives the protein CAISPGTGVFPTTNEKLFF.

This clone was detected once. V and J are TRBV7-9 and TRBJ2-3; 7 bases match TRBD2. Germline assignment: CDR1 SEHNR and CDR2 FQNEAQ (reference sequence). V lost 1 base to trimming and J lost 5 bases; unmatched junction nucleotides: 6. The CDR3 length is 15 residues. CDR3 amino acids: CASSLVGGYGDTQYF. CDR3 nucleotides: TGTGCCAGCAGCTTAGTCGGGGGGTATGGAGATACGCAGTATTTT.

The chain is built from TRBV5-8 and TRBJ1-1; 9 bases align to TRBD1. V was pared by 4 bases and J by 8 bases, with 9 bases of the junction left unmatched. The CDR3 loop spans 14 amino acids. In germline, CDR1 is SGHTS, CDR2 YDEGEE. This CDR3 reads CASSVWTGEVEAFF. In nucleotides, the CDR3 is TGTGCCAGCAGCGTGTGGACAGGGGAGGTAGAAGCTTTCTTT.

In nucleotides, the CDR3 is TGTGCCAGCAGTTCCCCAGACTCCTCCTACGAGCAGTACTTC. Amino acid sequence: CASSSPDSSYEQYF. V usage is TRBV6-5 and J usage is TRBJ2-7; D gene uncertain. Trimming took off 4 bases at V and 0 bases at J, with 10 bases between the two ends. The length of the CDR3 is 14 residues. CDR1 is MNHEY, CDR2 SVGAGI, per germline.

With respect to this clone: The identical CDR3 is also encoded by other nucleotide sequences in the sample. The chain combines TRBV11-2 with TRBJ2-1; TRBD2 is a possible D gene (5 bases). The ends were cut back, 0 bases at V and 7 bases at J, with 7 bases in the middle. The CDR3 loop spans 13 amino acids. Germline values: CDR1 SGHAT, CDR2 FQNNGV. The CDR3 coding sequence is TGTGCCAGCAGCTTAGAACGGGGAAATGAGCAGTTCTTC. It codes for CASSLERGNEQFF.

V gene TRBV12-3 or TRBV12-4 combines with J gene TRBJ1-1; 8 bases map to TRBD1. This CDR3 contains 12 residues. With V trimmed by 6 bases and J by 11 bases, 8 bases remained unmatched. DNA of the CDR3: TGTGCCAGCAGCGGCAGAGGACAGGGTGCTTTCTTT. It encodes CASSGRGQGAFF.